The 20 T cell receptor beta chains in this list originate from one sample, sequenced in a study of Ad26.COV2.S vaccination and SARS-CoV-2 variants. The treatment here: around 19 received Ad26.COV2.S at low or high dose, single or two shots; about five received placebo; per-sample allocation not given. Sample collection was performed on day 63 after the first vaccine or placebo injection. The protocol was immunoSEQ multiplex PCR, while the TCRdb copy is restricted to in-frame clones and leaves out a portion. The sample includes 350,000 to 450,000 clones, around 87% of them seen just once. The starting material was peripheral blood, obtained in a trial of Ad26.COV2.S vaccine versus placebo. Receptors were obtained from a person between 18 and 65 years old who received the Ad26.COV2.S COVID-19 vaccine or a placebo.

CDR3 residues: CASSLGGMGQGVNEQFF. In nucleotides, the CDR3 is TGTGCCAGCAGCTTAGGCGGGATGGGACAGGGGGTGAATGAGCAGTTCTTC. This chain links TRBV7-2 with TRBJ2-1, with TRBD1 identical over 11 bases. The germline V gene has CDR1 SGHTA and CDR2 FQGNSA. The CDR3 runs to 17 residues. V dropped 1 base and J dropped 7; count of bases not matched to a gene: 9.

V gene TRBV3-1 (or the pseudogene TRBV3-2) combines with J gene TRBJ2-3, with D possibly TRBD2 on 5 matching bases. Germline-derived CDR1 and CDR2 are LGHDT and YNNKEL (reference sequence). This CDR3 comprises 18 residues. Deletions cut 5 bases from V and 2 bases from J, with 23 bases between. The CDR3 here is CASSSRARATCFTDTQYF. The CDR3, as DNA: TGTGCCAGCAGCTCGCGGGCGCGCGCAACATGTTTCACAGATACGCAGTATTTT.

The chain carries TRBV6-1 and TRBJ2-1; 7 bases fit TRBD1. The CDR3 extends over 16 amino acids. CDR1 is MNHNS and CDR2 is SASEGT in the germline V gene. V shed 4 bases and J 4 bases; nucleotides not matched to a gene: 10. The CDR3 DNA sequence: TGTGCCAGCAGTGGAGACAGGGCCGCTCCGTACAATGAGCAGTTCTTC. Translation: CASSGDRAAPYNEQFF.

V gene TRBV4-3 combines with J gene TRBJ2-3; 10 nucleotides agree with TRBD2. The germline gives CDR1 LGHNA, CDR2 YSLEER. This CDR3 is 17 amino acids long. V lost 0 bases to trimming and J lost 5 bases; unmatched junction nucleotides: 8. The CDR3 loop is CASSQDSSGGPRDTQYF. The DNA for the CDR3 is TGCGCCAGCAGCCAAGACTCTAGCGGGGGCCCCCGAGATACGCAGTATTTT.

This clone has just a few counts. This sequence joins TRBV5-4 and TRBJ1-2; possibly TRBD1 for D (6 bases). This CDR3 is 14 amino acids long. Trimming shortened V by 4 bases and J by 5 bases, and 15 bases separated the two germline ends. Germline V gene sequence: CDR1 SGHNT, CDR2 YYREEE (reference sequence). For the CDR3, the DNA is TGTGCCAGCAGCCCTTCGGGCAGGGGATATGGCTACACCTTC. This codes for CASSPSGRGYGYTF.

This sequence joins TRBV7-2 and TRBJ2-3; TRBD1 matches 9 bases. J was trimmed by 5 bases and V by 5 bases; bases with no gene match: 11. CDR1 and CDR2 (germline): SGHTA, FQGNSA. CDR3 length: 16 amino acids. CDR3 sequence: CASSPTRDRVVDTQYF. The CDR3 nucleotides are TGTGCCAGCAGCCCAACCCGGGACAGGGTGGTAGATACGCAGTATTTT. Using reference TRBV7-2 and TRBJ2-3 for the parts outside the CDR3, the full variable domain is GAGVSQSPSNKVTEKGKDVELRCDPISGHTALYWYRQSLGQGLEFLIYFQGNSAPDKSGLPSDRFSAERTGGSVSTLTIQRTQQEDSAVYLCASSPTRDRVVDTQYFGPGTRLTVL.

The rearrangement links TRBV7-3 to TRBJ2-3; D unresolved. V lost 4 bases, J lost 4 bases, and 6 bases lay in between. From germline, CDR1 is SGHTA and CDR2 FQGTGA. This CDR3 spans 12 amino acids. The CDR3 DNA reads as TGTGCCAGCAGCTCAAGATCAGATACGCAGTATTTT. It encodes CASSSRSDTQYF.

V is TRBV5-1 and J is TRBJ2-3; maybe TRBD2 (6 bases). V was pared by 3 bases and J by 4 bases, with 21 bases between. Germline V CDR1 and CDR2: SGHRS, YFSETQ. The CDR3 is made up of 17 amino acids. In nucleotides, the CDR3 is TGCGCCAGCAGCTCCGCCCGACTAGGGGTAATATCAGATACGCAGTATTTT. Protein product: CASSSARLGVISDTQYF.

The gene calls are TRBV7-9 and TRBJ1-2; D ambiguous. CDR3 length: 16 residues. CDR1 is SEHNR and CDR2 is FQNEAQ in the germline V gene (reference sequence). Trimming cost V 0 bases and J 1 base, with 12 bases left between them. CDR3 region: CASSLAVGLDNYGYTF. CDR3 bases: TGTGCCAGCAGCTTAGCGGTCGGGCTGGATAACTATGGCTACACCTTC.

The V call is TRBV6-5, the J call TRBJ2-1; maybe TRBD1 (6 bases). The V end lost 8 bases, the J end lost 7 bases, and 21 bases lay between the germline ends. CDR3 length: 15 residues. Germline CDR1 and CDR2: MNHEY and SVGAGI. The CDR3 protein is CASGRPLDQGNEQFF. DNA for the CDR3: TGTGCCAGCGGAAGGCCTCTGGATCAGGGGAATGAGCAGTTCTTC.

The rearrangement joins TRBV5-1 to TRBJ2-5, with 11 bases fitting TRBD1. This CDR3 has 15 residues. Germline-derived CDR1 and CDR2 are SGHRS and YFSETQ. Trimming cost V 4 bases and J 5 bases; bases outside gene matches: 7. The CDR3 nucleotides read TGCGCCAGCAGCCCCTCGGGACAGGGGGGGGAGACCCAGTACTTC. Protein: CASSPSGQGGETQYF.

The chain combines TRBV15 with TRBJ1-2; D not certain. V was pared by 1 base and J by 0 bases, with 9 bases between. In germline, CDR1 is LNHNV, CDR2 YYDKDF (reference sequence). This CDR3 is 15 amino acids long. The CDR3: CATSRVADSNYGYTF. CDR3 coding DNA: TGTGCCACCAGCAGAGTGGCAGATTCTAACTATGGCTACACCTTC.

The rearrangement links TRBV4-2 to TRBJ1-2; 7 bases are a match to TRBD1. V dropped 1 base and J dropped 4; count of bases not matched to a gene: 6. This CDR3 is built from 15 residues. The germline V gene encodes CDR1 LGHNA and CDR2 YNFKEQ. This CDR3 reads CASSQADRESYGYTF. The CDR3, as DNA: TGTGCCAGCAGCCAAGCTGACAGGGAGAGCTATGGCTACACCTTC.

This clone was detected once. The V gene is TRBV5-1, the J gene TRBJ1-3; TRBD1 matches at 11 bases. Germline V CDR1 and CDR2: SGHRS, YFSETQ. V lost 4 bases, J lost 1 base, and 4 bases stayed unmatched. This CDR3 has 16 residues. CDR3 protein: CASSEGQGVSGNTIYF. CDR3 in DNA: TGCGCCAGCAGCGAGGGACAGGGGGTATCTGGAAACACCATATATTTT.

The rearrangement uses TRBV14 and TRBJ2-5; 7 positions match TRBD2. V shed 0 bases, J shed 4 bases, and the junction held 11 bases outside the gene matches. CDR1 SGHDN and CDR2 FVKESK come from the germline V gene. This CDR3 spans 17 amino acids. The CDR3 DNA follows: TGTGCCAGCAGCCAAGATCGAAGGTGGTGGGGGGGAGAGACCCAGTACTTC. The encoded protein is CASSQDRRWWGGETQYF.

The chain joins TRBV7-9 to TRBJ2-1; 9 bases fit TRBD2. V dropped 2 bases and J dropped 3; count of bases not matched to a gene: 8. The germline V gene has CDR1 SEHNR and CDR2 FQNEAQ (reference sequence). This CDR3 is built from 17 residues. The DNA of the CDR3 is TGTGCCAGCAGCTTATCCCTAGCGGGGCCCCACTACAATGAGCAGTTCTTC. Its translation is CASSLSLAGPHYNEQFF.

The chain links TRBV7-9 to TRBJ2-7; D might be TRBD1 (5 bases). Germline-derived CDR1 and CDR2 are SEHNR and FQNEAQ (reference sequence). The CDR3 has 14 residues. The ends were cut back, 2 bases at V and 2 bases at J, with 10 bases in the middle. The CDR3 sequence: CASSLMQGPYEQYF. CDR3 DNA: TGTGCCAGCAGCTTAATGCAGGGTCCCTACGAGCAGTACTTC.

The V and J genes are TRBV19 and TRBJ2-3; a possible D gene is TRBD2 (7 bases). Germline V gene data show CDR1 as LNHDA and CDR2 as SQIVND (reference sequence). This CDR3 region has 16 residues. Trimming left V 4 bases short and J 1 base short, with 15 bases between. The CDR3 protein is CASSTPPGGGTDTQYF. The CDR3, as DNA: TGTGCCAGTAGTACCCCCCCGGGGGGCGGCACAGATACGCAGTATTTT.

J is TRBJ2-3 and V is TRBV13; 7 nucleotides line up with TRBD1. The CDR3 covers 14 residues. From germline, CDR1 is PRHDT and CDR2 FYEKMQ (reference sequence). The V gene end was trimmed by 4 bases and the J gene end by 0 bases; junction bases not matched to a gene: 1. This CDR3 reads CASSWDSSTDTQYF. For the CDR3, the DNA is TGTGCCAGCAGCTGGGACAGTAGCACAGATACGCAGTATTTT.

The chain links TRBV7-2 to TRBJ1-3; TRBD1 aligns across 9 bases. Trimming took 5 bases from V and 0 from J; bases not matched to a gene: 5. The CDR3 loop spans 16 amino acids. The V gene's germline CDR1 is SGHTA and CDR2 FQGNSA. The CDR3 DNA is TGTGCCAGCAGCAGGGGACAGGGAAACTCTGGAAACACCATATATTTT. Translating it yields CASSRGQGNSGNTIYF. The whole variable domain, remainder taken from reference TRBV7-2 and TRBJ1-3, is GAGVSQSPSNKVTEKGKDVELRCDPISGHTALYWYRQSLGQGLEFLIYFQGNSAPDKSGLPSDRFSAERTGGSVSTLTIQRTQQEDSAVYLCASSRGQGNSGNTIYFGEGSWLTVV.